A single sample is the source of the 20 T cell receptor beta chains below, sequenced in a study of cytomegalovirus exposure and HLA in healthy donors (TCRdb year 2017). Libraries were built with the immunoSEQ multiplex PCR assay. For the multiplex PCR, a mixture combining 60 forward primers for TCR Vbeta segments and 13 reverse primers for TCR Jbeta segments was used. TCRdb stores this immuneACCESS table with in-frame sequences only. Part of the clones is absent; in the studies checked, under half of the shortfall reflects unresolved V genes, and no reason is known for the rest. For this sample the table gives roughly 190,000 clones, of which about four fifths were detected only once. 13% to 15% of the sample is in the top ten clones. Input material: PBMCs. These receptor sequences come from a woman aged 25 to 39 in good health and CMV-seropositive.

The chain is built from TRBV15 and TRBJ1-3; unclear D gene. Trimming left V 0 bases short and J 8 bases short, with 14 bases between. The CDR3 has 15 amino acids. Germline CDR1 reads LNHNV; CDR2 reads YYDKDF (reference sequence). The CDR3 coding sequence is TGTGCCACCAGCAGAGAGGTAGAGCCCGGGGACACCATATATTTT. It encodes CATSREVEPGDTIYF.

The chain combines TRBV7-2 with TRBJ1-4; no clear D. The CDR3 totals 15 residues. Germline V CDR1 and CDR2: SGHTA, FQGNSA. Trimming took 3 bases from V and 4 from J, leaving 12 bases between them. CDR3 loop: CASSFQSGSNEKLFF. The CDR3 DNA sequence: TGTGCCAGCAGCTTTCAGTCAGGCAGTAATGAAAAACTGTTTTTT.

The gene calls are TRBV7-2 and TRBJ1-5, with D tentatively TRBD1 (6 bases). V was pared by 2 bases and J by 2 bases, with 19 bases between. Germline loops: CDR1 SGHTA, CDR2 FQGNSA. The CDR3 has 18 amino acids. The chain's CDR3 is CASSLKGRVSGGNQPQHF. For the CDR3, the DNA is TGTGCCAGCAGCTTAAAGGGGAGAGTTTCAGGGGGCAATCAGCCCCAGCATTTT.

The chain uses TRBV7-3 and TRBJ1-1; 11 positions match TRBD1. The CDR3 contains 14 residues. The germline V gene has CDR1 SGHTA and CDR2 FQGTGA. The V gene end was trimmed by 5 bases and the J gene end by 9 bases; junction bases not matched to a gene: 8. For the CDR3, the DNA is TGTGCCAGCAGCGCGGGACAGGGGGGAGGGAAAGCTTTCTTT. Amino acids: CASSAGQGGGKAFF. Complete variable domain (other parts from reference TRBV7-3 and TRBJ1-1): GAGVSQTPSNKVTEKGKYVELRCDPISGHTALYWYRQSLGQGPEFLIYFQGTGAADDSGLPNDRFFAVRPEGSVSTLKIQRTERGDSAVYLCASSAGQGGGKAFFGQGTRLTVV.

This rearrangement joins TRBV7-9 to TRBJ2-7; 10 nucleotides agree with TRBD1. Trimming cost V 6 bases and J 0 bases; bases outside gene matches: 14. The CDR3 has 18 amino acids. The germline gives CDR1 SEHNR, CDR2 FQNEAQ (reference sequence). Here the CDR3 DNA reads TGTGCCAGCAGTCAAACCGGGACAGGGGAAGAGAGCTCCTACGAGCAGTACTTC. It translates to CASSQTGTGEESSYEQYF.

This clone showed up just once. The CDR3 spells CASSQIGGNIQYF. As DNA, the CDR3 is TGTGCCAGCAGCCAAATAGGGGGCAACATTCAGTACTTC. The chain couples TRBV27 to TRBJ2-4; 7 positions agree with TRBD1. This CDR3 has 13 amino acids. Germline values: CDR1 MNHEY, CDR2 SMNVEV (reference sequence). V was pared by 6 bases and J by 7 bases, with 6 bases of the junction left unmatched.

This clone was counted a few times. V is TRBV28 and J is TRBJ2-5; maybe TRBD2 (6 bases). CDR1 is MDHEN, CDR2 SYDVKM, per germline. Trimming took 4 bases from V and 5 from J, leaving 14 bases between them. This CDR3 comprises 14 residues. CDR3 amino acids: CASSSWTGEETQYF. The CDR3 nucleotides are TGTGCCAGCAGTTCATGGACGGGAGAGGAGACCCAGTACTTC.

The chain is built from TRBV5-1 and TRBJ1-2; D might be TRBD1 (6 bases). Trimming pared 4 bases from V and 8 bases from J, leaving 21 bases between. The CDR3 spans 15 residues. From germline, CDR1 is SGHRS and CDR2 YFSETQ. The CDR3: CASSPDEARGRGYTF. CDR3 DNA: TGCGCCAGCAGCCCCGACGAGGCCAGGGGTAGAGGCTACACCTTC.

CDR3 DNA sequence: TGTGCCAGCAGCCGGACAGGGAACTACGAGCAGTACTTC. Protein product: CASSRTGNYEQYF. The V call is TRBV7-2, the J call TRBJ2-7, with TRBD1 matching over 8 bases. The ends lost 5 bases at V and 3 bases at J; junction bases unmatched: 3. The CDR3 sequence is 13 residues long. Germline CDR1 is SGHTA and CDR2 is FQGNSA.

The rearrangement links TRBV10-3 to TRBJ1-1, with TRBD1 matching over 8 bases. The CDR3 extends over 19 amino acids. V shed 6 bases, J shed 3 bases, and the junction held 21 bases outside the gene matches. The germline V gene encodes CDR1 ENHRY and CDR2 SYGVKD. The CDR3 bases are TGTGCCATCAGCCGAGTCGCTCTCCGGGACAGGTCTGGGGACACTGAAGCTTTCTTT. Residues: CAISRVALRDRSGDTEAFF.

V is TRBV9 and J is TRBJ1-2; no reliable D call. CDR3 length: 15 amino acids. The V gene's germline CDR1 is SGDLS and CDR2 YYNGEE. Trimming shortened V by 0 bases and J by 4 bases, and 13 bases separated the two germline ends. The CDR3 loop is CASSVGQDSPYGYTF. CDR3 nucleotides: TGTGCCAGCAGCGTAGGCCAGGACTCTCCCTATGGCTACACCTTC.

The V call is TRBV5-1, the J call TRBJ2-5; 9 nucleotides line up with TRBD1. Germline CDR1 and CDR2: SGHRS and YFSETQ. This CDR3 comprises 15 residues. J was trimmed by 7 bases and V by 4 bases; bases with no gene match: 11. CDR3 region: CASSERDRDGGTQYF. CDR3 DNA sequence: TGCGCCAGCAGCGAACGGGACAGGGACGGTGGGACCCAGTACTTC.

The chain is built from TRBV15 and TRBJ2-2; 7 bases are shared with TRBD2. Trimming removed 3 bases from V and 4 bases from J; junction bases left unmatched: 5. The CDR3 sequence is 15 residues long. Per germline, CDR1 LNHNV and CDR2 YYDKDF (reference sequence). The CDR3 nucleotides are TGTGCCACCAGCAGGGGGGGGAGCAGCACCGGGGAGCTGTTTTTT. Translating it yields CATSRGGSSTGELFF.

CDR3 DNA sequence: TGTGCCAGCAGTTCCGCCGGGACAGGGATAGGGACCTACACCTTC. Protein product: CASSSAGTGIGTYTF. The rearrangement uses TRBV6-5 and TRBJ1-2, with 9 bases aligning to TRBD1. Germline V gene lookup returns CDR1 MNHEY and CDR2 SVGAGI. The CDR3 totals 15 residues. Trimming took 4 bases from V and 10 from J; bases not matched to a gene: 13.

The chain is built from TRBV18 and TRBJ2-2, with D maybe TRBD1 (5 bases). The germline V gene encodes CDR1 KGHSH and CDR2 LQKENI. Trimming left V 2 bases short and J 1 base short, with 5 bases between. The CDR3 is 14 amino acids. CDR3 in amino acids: CASSPTGNTGELFF. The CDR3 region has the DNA TGTGCCAGCTCACCAACAGGGAACACCGGGGAGCTGTTTTTT.

The CDR3 sequence is CASSVGSGVEQFF. The CDR3 region has the DNA TGTGCCAGCAGCGTGGGTAGCGGGGTAGAGCAGTTCTTC. The V gene is TRBV9, the J gene TRBJ2-1, with 8 nucleotides matching TRBD2. Germline CDR1 and CDR2: SGDLS and YYNGEE. V lost 2 bases and J lost 10; bases outside the gene matches: 5. There are 13 residues in the CDR3.

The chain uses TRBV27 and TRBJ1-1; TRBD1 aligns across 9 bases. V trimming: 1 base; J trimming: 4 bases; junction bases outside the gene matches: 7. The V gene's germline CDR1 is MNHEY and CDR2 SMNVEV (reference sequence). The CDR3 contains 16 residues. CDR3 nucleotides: TGTGCCAGCAGTTTATACTCGGGACAGGGAGCCACTGAAGCTTTCTTT. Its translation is CASSLYSGQGATEAFF.

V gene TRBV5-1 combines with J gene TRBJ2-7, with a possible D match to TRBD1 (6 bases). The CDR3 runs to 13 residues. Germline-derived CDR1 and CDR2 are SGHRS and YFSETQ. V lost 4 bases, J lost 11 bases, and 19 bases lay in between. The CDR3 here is CASSLKANRAKYF. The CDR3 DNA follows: TGCGCCAGCAGCCTAAAAGCAAACAGGGCTAAGTACTTC.

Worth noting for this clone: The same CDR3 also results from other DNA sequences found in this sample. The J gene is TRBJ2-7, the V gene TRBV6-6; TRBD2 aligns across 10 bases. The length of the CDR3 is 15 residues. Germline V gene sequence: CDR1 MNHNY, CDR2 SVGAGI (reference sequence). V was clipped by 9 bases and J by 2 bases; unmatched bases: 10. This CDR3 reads CASSPFLAGAYEQYF. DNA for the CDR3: TGTGCCAGTAGCCCTTTCCTAGCGGGGGCCTACGAGCAGTACTTC.

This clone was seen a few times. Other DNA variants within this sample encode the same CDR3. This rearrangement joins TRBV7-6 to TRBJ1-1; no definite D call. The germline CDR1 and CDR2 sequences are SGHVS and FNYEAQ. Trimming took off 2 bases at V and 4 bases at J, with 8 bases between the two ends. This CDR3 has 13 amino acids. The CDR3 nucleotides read TGTGCCAGCAGCTTATCGCAGCGCACTGAAGCTTTCTTT. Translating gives CASSLSQRTEAFF.